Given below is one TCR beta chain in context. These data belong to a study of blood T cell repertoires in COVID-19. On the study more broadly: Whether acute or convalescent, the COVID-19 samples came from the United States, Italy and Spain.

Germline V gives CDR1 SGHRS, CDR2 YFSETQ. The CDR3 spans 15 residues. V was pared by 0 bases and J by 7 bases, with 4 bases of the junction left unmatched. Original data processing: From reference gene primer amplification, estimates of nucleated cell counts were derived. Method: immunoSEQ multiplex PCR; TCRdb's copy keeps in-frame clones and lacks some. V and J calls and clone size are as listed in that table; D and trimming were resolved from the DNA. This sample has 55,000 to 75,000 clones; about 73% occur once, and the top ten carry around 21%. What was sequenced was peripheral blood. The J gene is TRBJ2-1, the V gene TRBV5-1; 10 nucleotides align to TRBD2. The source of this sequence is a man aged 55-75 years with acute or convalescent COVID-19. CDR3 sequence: CASSLVAGGTNEQFF. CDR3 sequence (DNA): TGCGCCAGCAGCTTGGTAGCGGGGGGTACTAATGAGCAGTTCTTC.